Listed here are 20 T cell receptor beta chains from one sample, sequenced in a study of cytomegalovirus exposure and HLA in healthy donors. PCR amplification relied on 60 Vbeta primers (plus 13 Jbeta primers). Sequenced by immunoSEQ multiplex PCR; TCRdb stores in-frame clones only, minus some. This table holds about 110,000 clones. The sequenced sample was PBMCs. The receptors were gathered from a man between 45 and 60 years old in good health and CMV-seronegative.

V is TRBV19 and J is TRBJ1-4, with D tentatively TRBD1 (5 bases). Germline V gene lookup returns CDR1 LNHDA and CDR2 SQIVND (reference sequence). This CDR3 is 15 amino acids long. V lost 5 bases to trimming and J lost 4 bases, with 14 bases between them. CDR3 region: CASSRSWGVNEKLFF. The CDR3 coding sequence is TGTGCCAGTAGTCGCTCCTGGGGGGTTAATGAAAAACTGTTTTTT.

The chain uses TRBV6-5 and TRBJ2-5; 7 positions agree with TRBD2. The trim removed 5 bases at V and 7 bases at J, leaving 10 bases unmatched. The CDR3 spans 14 residues. Germline loops: CDR1 MNHEY, CDR2 SVGAGI. This CDR3 reads CASSRGGSGGTQYF. CDR3 sequence (DNA): TGTGCCAGCAGTAGGGGCGGCTCGGGAGGGACCCAGTACTTC.

As concerns this clone: One end of the junction is discordant with germline, which a read error may explain. Additional DNA sequences in this sample encode the identical CDR3. This chain uses TRBV18 with TRBJ2-3; 7 positions match TRBD2. The CDR3 covers 15 residues. The germline V gene has CDR1 KGHSH and CDR2 LQKENI. CDR3 sequence: CASSPMAGGTDTQYF. DNA of the CDR3: TGCGCCAGCTCACCTATGGCGGGGGGCACAGATACGCAGTATTTT.

The genes are TRBV4-2 and TRBJ2-7; 8 bases line up with TRBD1. This CDR3 is 15 amino acids long. Trimming removed 0 bases from V and 6 bases from J; junction bases left unmatched: 7. Germline assignment: CDR1 LGHNA and CDR2 YNFKEQ. CDR3 DNA: TGTGCCAGCAGCCAAGAAGGACAGGGTAGAGGCGAGCAGTACTTC. Protein product: CASSQEGQGRGEQYF.

The V gene is TRBV4-1, the J gene TRBJ2-4; TRBD1 aligns across 7 bases. CDR3 length equals 14 residues. Per germline, CDR1 MGHRA and CDR2 YSYEKL. Losses at the gene ends were 4 bases for V and 6 bases for J; bases not matched to a gene: 6. CDR3 region: CASSPTGDRNIQYF. CDR3 nucleotides: TGCGCCAGCAGCCCCACAGGGGACCGAAACATTCAGTACTTC.

The DNA of the CDR3 is TGTGCCAGCAGCTTTATCGGGGCTAGCGGGGTATACGAGCAGTACTTC. It encodes CASSFIGASGVYEQYF. The chain employs TRBV5-6 and TRBJ2-7; 9 positions agree with TRBD2. This CDR3 comprises 16 residues. The trim removed 2 bases at V and 4 bases at J, leaving 10 bases unmatched. Per the germline V gene, CDR1 is SGHDT and CDR2 is YYEEEE.

This chain uses TRBV4-3 with TRBJ2-7; D uncertain. The V gene's germline CDR1 is LGHNA and CDR2 YSLEER. The CDR3 contains 13 residues. V was cut by 0 bases and J by 7 bases, with 10 bases left in between. The CDR3 region has the DNA TGCGCCAGCAGCCAAGATGGAGTGAGAGAGCAGTACTTC. Translation gives CASSQDGVREQYF.

The chain recombines TRBV28 with TRBJ1-2, with D uncertain. CDR3 size: 12 residues. Trimming shortened V by 6 bases and J by 6 bases, and 11 bases separated the two germline ends. Germline V gives CDR1 MDHEN, CDR2 SYDVKM. Written as DNA, the CDR3 is TGTGCCAGCAGCCCCCCTGGGCATGGCTACACCTTC. Translation gives CASSPPGHGYTF.

CDR3 in DNA: TGCGCCAGCAGCCACGACAGGGGAGGCACAGATACGCAGTATTTT. Amino acid sequence: CASSHDRGGTDTQYF. The chain uses TRBV5-1 and TRBJ2-3, with 8 bases aligning to TRBD1. V lost 4 bases to trimming and J lost 1 base; unmatched junction nucleotides: 5. The CDR3 contains 15 residues. The germline V gene has CDR1 SGHRS and CDR2 YFSETQ. Complete variable domain (other parts from reference TRBV5-1 and TRBJ2-3): KAGVTQTPRYLIKTRGQQVTLSCSPISGHRSVSWYQQTPGQGLQFLFEYFSETQRNKGNFPGRFSGRQFSNSRSEMNVSTLELGDSALYLCASSHDRGGTDTQYFGPGTRLTVL.

The CDR3 spells CASSSSGRGINTGELFF. The DNA for the CDR3 is TGTGCCAGCAGCTCAAGCGGGAGGGGTATAAACACCGGGGAGCTGTTTTTT. The rearrangement links TRBV7-9 to TRBJ2-2, with TRBD2 identical over 10 bases. The CDR3 has 17 residues. Germline CDR1 is SEHNR and CDR2 is FQNEAQ (reference sequence). V lost 4 bases and J lost 2; bases outside the gene matches: 7.

The chain has TRBV5-1 and TRBJ2-1, with D possibly matching TRBD2 (6 bases). Trimming removed 6 bases from V and 0 bases from J, with 16 bases in between. The CDR3 spans 16 residues. Per germline, CDR1 SGHRS and CDR2 YFSETQ. The CDR3: CASTPGTFSSYNEQFF. The CDR3 nucleotides read TGCGCCAGCACCCCGGGGACTTTTAGCTCCTACAATGAGCAGTTCTTC.

J is TRBJ2-5 and V is TRBV10-2; D may be TRBD1 (6 bases). V gave up 3 bases and J gave up 2 bases, with 16 bases separating them. CDR3 size: 16 residues. The germline CDR1 and CDR2 sequences are WSHSY and SAAADI. CDR3: CASSDVETGRQETQYF. CDR3 coding DNA: TGCGCCAGCAGTGACGTCGAAACAGGGAGACAAGAGACCCAGTACTTC.

The V gene is TRBV18, the J gene TRBJ2-5; no clear D gene. This CDR3 is built from 14 residues. Germline V gives CDR1 KGHSH, CDR2 LQKENI. V was trimmed by 2 bases and J by 0 bases, leaving 7 bases between them. The CDR3 reads CASSPKSYQETQYF. The CDR3 DNA is TGTGCCAGCTCACCAAAGAGTTACCAAGAGACCCAGTACTTC.

The chain links TRBV27 to TRBJ2-2; 8 bases line up with TRBD1. Trimming at V came to 5 bases and at J to 0 bases, leaving 8 bases not matched to a gene. The CDR3 covers 17 residues. Germline V CDR1 and CDR2: MNHEY, SMNVEV (reference sequence). The CDR3 region is CASSPRRTGSNTGELFF. The CDR3, as DNA: TGTGCCAGCAGTCCCCGCCGGACAGGGTCGAACACCGGGGAGCTGTTTTTT.

The chain links TRBV5-1 to TRBJ2-1; 11 bases align to TRBD2. Trimming cost V 0 bases and J 8 bases; bases outside gene matches: 4. The CDR3 sequence is 15 residues long. The germline V gene encodes CDR1 SGHRS and CDR2 YFSETQ. The CDR3 is CASSLELAGVHEQFF. CDR3 DNA: TGCGCCAGCAGCTTGGAACTAGCGGGAGTACATGAGCAGTTCTTC.

The J gene is TRBJ2-1, the V gene TRBV6-5; TRBD2 might be the D (6 bases). This CDR3 comprises 11 residues. The germline gives CDR1 MNHEY, CDR2 SVGAGI. Trimming removed 6 bases at V and 10 bases at J, with 10 bases between. CDR3 bases: TGTGCCAGCAGGGGACTGGGGGAGCAGTTCTTC. This encodes CASRGLGEQFF.

The chain uses TRBV6-6 and TRBJ2-7; TRBD1 matches at 9 bases. The germline V gene encodes CDR1 MNHNY and CDR2 SVGAGI (reference sequence). Losses at the gene ends were 4 bases for V and 5 bases for J; bases not matched to a gene: 9. The CDR3 covers 15 residues. CDR3 sequence reads: CASSSYRGHRDEQYF. CDR3 DNA sequence: TGTGCCAGCAGTTCCTACAGGGGGCATCGGGACGAGCAGTACTTC.

The J gene is TRBJ1-1, the V gene TRBV19; 10 bases are a match to TRBD1. Losses at the gene ends were 2 bases for V and 5 bases for J; bases not matched to a gene: 5. CDR1 and CDR2 from the germline V gene are LNHDA and SQIVND (reference sequence). The CDR3 has 15 residues. In DNA, the CDR3 is TGTGCCAGTAGTATAATGACAGGGGGCTTAACTGAAGCTTTCTTT. Its protein is CASSIMTGGLTEAFF.

The chain joins TRBV15 to TRBJ1-1; the D gene is possibly TRBD1 (5 bases). CDR1 and CDR2 from the germline V gene are LNHNV and YYDKDF (reference sequence). The V end lost 2 bases, the J end lost 5 bases, and 18 bases lay between the germline ends. The CDR3 runs to 16 residues. The CDR3 here is CATSRPQRRGGTEAFF. Here the CDR3 DNA reads TGTGCCACCAGCAGACCCCAACGTAGGGGAGGGACTGAAGCTTTCTTT. The entire variable domain, with the rest obtained from reference TRBV15 and TRBJ1-1, is as follows: DAMVIQNPRYQVTQFGKPVTLSCSQTLNHNVMYWYQQKSSQAPKLLFHYYDKDFNNEADTPDNFQSRRPNTSFCFLDIRSPGLGDTAMYLCATSRPQRRGGTEAFFGQGTRLTVV.

The chain joins TRBV5-1 to TRBJ1-2, with D possibly being TRBD1 (5 bases). The CDR3 spans 15 residues. The V gene's germline CDR1 is SGHRS and CDR2 YFSETQ. Trimming took off 0 bases at V and 6 bases at J, with 15 bases between the two ends. The CDR3 DNA reads as TGCGCCAGCAGCTTGGCAGGGTCCCCGTGGGATGGCTACACCTTC. Encoded protein: CASSLAGSPWDGYTF.